In this sample, the clone carrying this T cell receptor (beta chain) turned up once. This entry belongs to a study of control samples from healthy donors and cancer patients. TCRdb's copy holds only in-frame clones and misses some; the assay was immunoSEQ multiplex PCR. This repertoire shows over 150,000 clones, approximately 94% found once; its top ten account for 4.5% to 6%. Germline CDR1 is MGHRA and CDR2 is YSYEKL. The CDR3 is made up of 17 amino acids. Trimming removed 0 bases at V and 8 bases at J, with 17 bases between. Specimen: blood. The clonotype was recovered from a middle-aged man in good health. The chain has TRBV4-1 and TRBJ1-6, with D possibly being TRBD1 (5 bases). The CDR3 spells CASSQEIGGTLHSPLHF. The CDR3 nucleotides read TGCGCCAGCAGCCAAGAGATTGGTGGGACCCTGCATTCACCCCTCCACTTT.